This T cell receptor (beta chain) was captured by sequencing in a study of graft-versus-host responses after intestinal transplantation. Study overall: Following induction with anti-thymocyte globulin, all recipients were given tacrolimus and steroids for around three years. Findings and limits, study-wide: Recipient marrow harbored GvH clones, some of which surfaced first in ileum or blood.

Assay used: immunoSEQ multiplex PCR; TCRdb lists only in-frame clones, some missing. The sample carries 20,000 to 25,000 clones, 94% recorded once. As for this clone: The target antigen is unknown.

The CDR3 has 17 residues. Trimming took 7 bases from V and 0 from J, leaving 22 bases between them. Germline V lookup: CDR1 SGHTA, CDR2 FQGNSA. Sequenced material: PBMCs, taken 156 days after intestinal transplant. The TCR sequence derives from a human patient who received an intestinal transplant, so some T cells may come from the graft donor. The chain joins TRBV7-2 to TRBJ2-7; D is unclear. The CDR3 here is CASTRDLEQLLSYEQYF. The CDR3 DNA reads as TGTGCCAGCACCAGAGACTTAGAGCAGTTGCTCTCCTACGAGCAGTACTTC.